The next 31 T cell receptor beta chains were all read from a single sample in a study of shared clonotypes between healthy human individuals. The table came from immunoSEQ multiplex PCR; TCRdb's copy has only in-frame clones and leaves some out. The sample has 2.5 million or so clones, around 90% seen once. Sequenced input: naive CD4+ T cells sorted from blood. Sample subset: CD45RA+ positively selected. These receptors were obtained from a man between 18 and 29 years old in good health.

This chain links TRBV19 with TRBJ2-1; TRBD2 aligns across 8 bases. CDR1 LNHDA and CDR2 SQIVND come from the germline V gene (reference sequence). J lost 0 bases, V lost 5 bases, and 9 bases had no gene match. The CDR3 has 17 residues. CDR3 coding DNA: TGTGCCAGTAGTCCCCTGGGAAGCGGGAGCTCCTACAATGAGCAGTTCTTC. This codes for CASSPLGSGSSYNEQFF.

A word on this clone: The sample has other DNA sequences that encode this CDR3 too. This chain's CDR3 is CASSSGMAGELFF. CDR3 DNA: TGTGCCAGCAGTTCAGGGATGGCCGGGGAGCTGTTTTTT. The chain uses TRBV6-6 and TRBJ2-2; tentatively, D is TRBD1 (5 bases). The CDR3 is made up of 13 amino acids. The V and J ends lost 4 bases and 6 bases respectively, with 9 bases between them. Germline V gene data show CDR1 as MNHNY and CDR2 as SVGAGI (reference sequence).

The CDR3 sequence is CASLPSPVSKAVGSPLHF. CDR3 nucleotide sequence: TGTGCCAGCCTCCCCAGCCCCGTCTCCAAGGCCGTGGGTTCACCCCTCCACTTT. The chain carries TRBV28 and TRBJ1-6, with D uncertain. The V end lost 8 bases, the J end lost 9 bases, and 29 bases lay between the germline ends. This CDR3 region has 18 residues. The germline V gene has CDR1 MDHEN and CDR2 SYDVKM.

This chain connects TRBV10-1 to TRBJ2-2, with D maybe TRBD1 (5 bases). With 6 bases removed from V and 3 bases from J, the gap between germline ends came to 11 bases. The CDR3 extends over 14 amino acids. Germline-derived CDR1 and CDR2 are WNHNN and SYGVQD (reference sequence). The CDR3 spells CASRDSRDTGELFF. The CDR3 nucleotides are TGCGCCAGCAGAGACAGTCGGGACACCGGGGAGCTGTTTTTT.

The chain recombines TRBV5-4 with TRBJ2-7; D may be TRBD1 (5 bases). With 0 bases removed from V and 3 bases from J, the gap between germline ends came to 13 bases. This CDR3 has 15 amino acids. Germline-derived CDR1 and CDR2 are SGHNT and YYREEE (reference sequence). CDR3 in amino acids: CASSLAPQEYYEQYF. CDR3 DNA: TGTGCCAGCAGCTTGGCCCCACAGGAATACTACGAGCAGTACTTC.

This rearrangement joins TRBV18 to TRBJ2-7, with D hard to call. Deletions cut 8 bases from V and 3 bases from J, with 5 bases between. CDR3 length: 10 residues. Germline V gene sequence: CDR1 KGHSH, CDR2 LQKENI. CDR3 bases: TGTGCCAGCCAATACTACGAGCAGTACTTC. Translating it yields CASQYYEQYF.

V is TRBV10-3 and J is TRBJ2-1, with 7 bases aligning to TRBD2. CDR3 length: 15 amino acids. Trimming at V came to 9 bases and at J to 0 bases, leaving 8 bases not matched to a gene. Looked up from germline, CDR1 is ENHRY and CDR2 is SYGVKD. The CDR3 region has the DNA TGTGCCATACGTGGGGGGGACCACTCCTACAATGAGCAGTTCTTC. It translates to CAIRGGDHSYNEQFF.

This chain links TRBV18 with TRBJ1-1; D gene ambiguous. The CDR3 is 12 amino acids. Trimming cost V 6 bases and J 1 base, with 6 bases left between them. CDR1 and CDR2 from the germline V gene are KGHSH and LQKENI. CDR3 nucleotide sequence: TGTGCCAGCTCCGCTAGGAACACTGAAGCTTTCTTT. It encodes CASSARNTEAFF.

This chain uses TRBV7-2 with TRBJ2-7; 8 bases map to TRBD1. The junction had 6 bases not matched to a gene; V was cut back by 2 bases and J by 3 bases. Germline CDR1 reads SGHTA; CDR2 reads FQGNSA. CDR3 length equals 15 residues. The CDR3 bases are TGTGCCAGCAGCTTAACCGGGACAGGTTTCTACGAGCAGTACTTC. It translates to CASSLTGTGFYEQYF.

The rearrangement uses TRBV7-2 and TRBJ1-5; 8 bases are shared with TRBD1. CDR3 length equals 14 residues. Trimming took 5 bases from V and 7 from J; bases not matched to a gene: 7. Germline V CDR1 and CDR2: SGHTA, FQGNSA. CDR3: CASSLRQGQQPQHF. The CDR3 nucleotides are TGTGCCAGCAGCCTAAGACAGGGGCAGCAGCCCCAGCATTTT.

V and J are TRBV5-6 and TRBJ1-2; maybe TRBD1 (5 bases). Trimming removed 2 bases from V and 2 bases from J, with 10 bases in between. The CDR3 is 14 amino acids. Germline-derived CDR1 and CDR2 are SGHDT and YYEEEE. The CDR3 nucleotides are TGTGCCAGCAGCTTAACGGGACGGAACTATGGCTACACCTTC. Its protein product is CASSLTGRNYGYTF.

The CDR3 DNA is TGTGCCAGCATTCGGGACGATAACGAGCAGTACTTC. This sequence encodes CASIRDDNEQYF. The rearrangement joins TRBV2 to TRBJ2-7; D is perhaps TRBD1 or TRBD2 (5 bases each). Between the trimmed V and J ends, which lost 7 bases and 5 bases, there was a span of 12 bases. The CDR3 spans 12 residues. Looked up from germline, CDR1 is SNHLY and CDR2 is FYNNEI.

The chain is built from TRBV19 and TRBJ1-4, with a possible D match to TRBD1 (5 bases). The germline V gene has CDR1 LNHDA and CDR2 SQIVND (reference sequence). This CDR3 comprises 15 residues. The V and J ends lost 6 bases and 1 base respectively, with 12 bases between them. This chain's CDR3 is CASSSGQITNEKLFF. The DNA for the CDR3 is TGTGCCAGTAGCTCGGGGCAGATAACTAATGAAAAACTGTTTTTT.

A word on this clone: Other DNA sequences of this sample code for an identical CDR3. This chain connects TRBV6-5 to TRBJ1-1; no firm D call. The V gene's germline CDR1 is MNHEY and CDR2 SVGAGI. The CDR3 is 10 amino acids. With 5 bases removed from V and 2 bases from J, the gap between germline ends came to 0 bases. This chain's CDR3 is CASSNTEAFF. Here the CDR3 DNA reads TGTGCCAGCAGTAACACTGAAGCTTTCTTT.

This clone turned up a few times. This chain links TRBV30 with TRBJ1-4; 10 bases match TRBD1. Trimming at V came to 0 bases and at J to 7 bases, leaving 5 bases not matched to a gene. The CDR3 runs 15 residues. The germline V gene has CDR1 GTSNPN and CDR2 SVGIG (reference sequence). The chain's CDR3 is CAWSVGQGVVEKLFF. The CDR3 nucleotides read TGTGCCTGGAGTGTAGGACAGGGGGTGGTTGAAAAACTGTTTTTT.

V usage is TRBV5-5 and J usage is TRBJ1-1; 10 bases fit TRBD1. The J segment lost 0 bases and the V segment lost 1 base, leaving 6 bases of the junction unmatched. This CDR3 region has 17 residues. Germline loops: CDR1 SGHKS, CDR2 YYEKEE (reference sequence). The CDR3 loop reads CASSLWDRGFMNTEAFF. In DNA, the CDR3 is TGTGCCAGCAGCTTGTGGGACAGGGGCTTTATGAACACTGAAGCTTTCTTT.

This chain joins TRBV12-5 and TRBJ1-1, with TRBD1 matching 7 bases. Germline CDR1 is LGHNT and CDR2 is FRNRAP. The CDR3 runs to 15 residues. V lost 1 base to trimming and J lost 3 bases; unmatched junction nucleotides: 5. The chain's CDR3 is CASGLARTGDTEAFF. CDR3 coding DNA: TGTGCTAGTGGTTTGGCACGGACAGGAGACACTGAAGCTTTCTTT.

This sequence joins TRBV25-1 and TRBJ2-5, with TRBD1 matching 8 bases. The CDR3 spans 12 residues. Losses at the gene ends were 4 bases for V and 5 bases for J; bases not matched to a gene: 0. Looked up from germline, CDR1 is MGHDK and CDR2 is SYGVNS. CDR3 DNA: TGTGCCAGCAGTGGGACAGGGGAGACCCAGTACTTC. It yields the protein CASSGTGETQYF. Drawing the rest from reference TRBV25-1 and TRBJ2-5, the complete variable domain is EADIYQTPRYLVIGTGKKITLECSQTMGHDKMYWYQQDPGMELHLIHYSYGVNSTEKGDLSSESTVSRIRTEHFPLTLESARPSHTSQYLCASSGTGETQYFGPGTRLLVL.

The chain uses TRBV28 and TRBJ2-7; D possibly corresponds to TRBD2 (7 bases). The germline V gene has CDR1 MDHEN and CDR2 SYDVKM. V dropped 1 base and J dropped 5 bases, with 15 bases sitting between them. The CDR3 totals 15 residues. As DNA, the CDR3 is TGTGCCAGCAGTTTATCCGGGGGGCGCGACCACGAGCAGTACTTC. Translating it yields CASSLSGGRDHEQYF.

As to this clone: The sample holds other DNA sequences that translate to the same CDR3. V gene TRBV7-3 combines with J gene TRBJ1-1; no firm D call. Trimming shortened V by 4 bases and J by 0 bases, and 6 bases separated the two germline ends. CDR1 and CDR2 from the germline V gene are SGHTA and FQGTGA. This CDR3 contains 13 residues. The CDR3 DNA reads as TGTGCCAGCAGCTCCAGGATGAACACTGAAGCTTTCTTT. Translating gives CASSSRMNTEAFF.

For this clone: The identical CDR3 is also encoded by other nucleotide sequences in the sample. The chain is built from TRBV10-3 and TRBJ2-5; D possibly corresponds to TRBD2 (6 bases). V lost 0 bases, J lost 0 bases, and 8 bases lay in between. The CDR3 extends over 15 amino acids. Germline V gene data show CDR1 as ENHRY and CDR2 as SYGVKD. CDR3 residues: CAISESGGYQETQYF. The CDR3 DNA reads TGTGCCATCAGTGAGTCGGGAGGATACCAAGAGACCCAGTACTTC.

The V call is TRBV5-4, the J call TRBJ2-7; D is ambiguous. This CDR3 has 15 amino acids. The ends were cut back, 0 bases at V and 0 bases at J, with 10 bases in the middle. Per germline, CDR1 SGHNT and CDR2 YYREEE (reference sequence). The CDR3 here is CASSLDPRSSYEQYF. CDR3 DNA: TGTGCCAGCAGCTTGGACCCCAGAAGCTCCTACGAGCAGTACTTC.

This sequence joins TRBV5-1 and TRBJ2-5; 7 bases are shared with TRBD2. Trimming cost V 4 bases and J 5 bases; bases outside gene matches: 5. The CDR3 contains 13 residues. Germline-derived CDR1 and CDR2 are SGHRS and YFSETQ. Written as DNA, the CDR3 is TGCGCCAGCAGCCCGGGGGGATGGGAGACCCAGTACTTC. This translates into CASSPGGWETQYF.

The J gene is TRBJ2-1, the V gene TRBV19; 8 nucleotides align to TRBD2. The CDR3 spans 16 residues. With V trimmed by 6 bases and J by 4 bases, 11 bases remained unmatched. Germline lookup yields CDR1 LNHDA and CDR2 SQIVND (reference sequence). The CDR3 loop is CASSSSGGSGYNEQFF. In DNA form, the CDR3 reads TGTGCCAGTAGCTCGTCGGGAGGGAGTGGATACAATGAGCAGTTCTTC.

The V call is TRBV4-1, the J call TRBJ1-2; D gene uncertain. The CDR3 has 15 residues. Trimming stripped 3 bases from V and 5 bases from J, with 16 bases between. Looked up from germline, CDR1 is MGHRA and CDR2 is YSYEKL. CDR3 nucleotides: TGCGCCAGCAGCCAGGCCCGAGGCACCCAATATGGCTACACCTTC. Protein: CASSQARGTQYGYTF.

J is TRBJ1-2 and V is TRBV18; unclear D gene. Trimming took 3 bases from V and 4 from J, leaving 12 bases between them. The V gene's germline CDR1 is KGHSH and CDR2 LQKENI. This CDR3 is built from 14 residues. CDR3 DNA sequence: TGTGCCAGCTCACCCCCGACGCCGACCTATGGCTACACCTTC. This translates into CASSPPTPTYGYTF.

This sequence joins TRBV7-2 and TRBJ2-3, with D perhaps matching TRBD1 (6 bases). Germline lookup yields CDR1 SGHTA and CDR2 FQGNSA. V was shortened by 2 bases and J by 0 bases, with 9 bases between the two germline ends. The CDR3 length is 15 residues. CDR3 nucleotide sequence: TGTGCCAGCAGCTTATGGGGGCCGAGCACAGATACGCAGTATTTT. Amino acids: CASSLWGPSTDTQYF.

The chain recombines TRBV12-5 with TRBJ2-7, with 9 bases identical to TRBD1. Germline values: CDR1 LGHNT, CDR2 FRNRAP. Trimming took 4 bases from V and 3 from J; bases not matched to a gene: 13. This CDR3 has 17 amino acids. This chain's CDR3 is CASGSTTGGAPLYEQYF. CDR3 DNA: TGTGCTAGTGGTTCTACGACAGGGGGTGCCCCCCTCTACGAGCAGTACTTC. Together with reference TRBV12-5 and TRBJ2-7, the CDR3 gives the full variable domain: DARVTQTPRHKVTEMGQEVTMRCQPILGHNTVFWYRQTMMQGLELLAYFRNRAPLDDSGMPKDRFSAEMPDATLATLKIQPSEPRDSAVYFCASGSTTGGAPLYEQYFGPGTRLTVT.

The chain carries TRBV30 and TRBJ1-6; the D gene is possibly TRBD1 (6 bases). The CDR3 extends over 12 amino acids. V was cut by 5 bases and J by 11 bases, with 13 bases left in between. Germline CDR1 GTSNPN, CDR2 SVGIG (reference sequence). The CDR3 region has the DNA TGTGCCTGGGGCAGGGGTGGGCCACCCCTCCACTTT. This codes for CAWGRGGPPLHF.

The gene calls are TRBV28 and TRBJ2-3, with 7 bases identical to TRBD2. V lost 5 bases to trimming and J lost 0 bases; unmatched junction nucleotides: 5. Germline lookup yields CDR1 MDHEN and CDR2 SYDVKM. CDR3 length: 15 residues. The CDR3 here is CASSRNSGSTDTQYF. DNA for the CDR3: TGTGCCAGCAGTCGAAATAGCGGGAGCACAGATACGCAGTATTTT.

A word on this clone: The sample contains more than one DNA sequence encoding this CDR3. This chain uses TRBV5-1 with TRBJ2-7; no reliable D call. The CDR3 extends over 12 amino acids. CDR1 and CDR2 from the germline V gene are SGHRS and YFSETQ. V lost 2 bases and J lost 3, with 6 bases in between. The CDR3 protein is CASSFSGYEQYF. DNA for the CDR3: TGCGCCAGCAGCTTCAGTGGCTACGAGCAGTACTTC.